The next 29 T cell receptor beta chains were all read from a single sample in a study of Graves' ophthalmopathy and Graves' hyperthyroidism. Investigators amplified TCR beta CDR3 regions from RNA transcripts. The first-round RT-PCR employed HTBI primers together with the Qiagen OneStep RT-PCR kit. A multiplex PCR was then performed as the second round. TCRdb reanalysed the multiplex PCR reads using MiXCR and keeps one entry per CDR3 protein. The sample lists over a million distinct CDR3 sequences, about two fifths occurring once. The specimen sequenced was peripheral blood or thyroid tissue (not recorded which). The receptors here all came from an adult man with Graves' hyperthyroidism.

This clonotype was observed a handful of times. The chain is built from TRBV20-1 and TRBJ2-7; 10 bases fit TRBD1. Trimming removed 3 bases from V and 4 bases from J; junction bases left unmatched: 3. The CDR3 consists of 13 residues. Germline loops: CDR1 DFQATT, CDR2 SNEGSKA (reference sequence). The CDR3 region is CSASWDRGYEQYF. The CDR3 nucleotides are TGCAGTGCTAGTTGGGACAGGGGTTACGAGCAGTACTTC.

This clonotype appeared a few times. The rearrangement uses TRBV7-8 and TRBJ2-7; TRBD1 is a possible D gene (5 bases). The CDR3 runs 16 residues. V was clipped by 2 bases and J by 2 bases, with 16 bases between them. Germline CDR1 reads SGHVS; CDR2 reads FQNEAQ. The CDR3 nucleotides are TGTGCCAGCAGCTTATGGGGAACAGGCCAAACCTACGAGCAGTACTTC. Translating it yields CASSLWGTGQTYEQYF.

As for this clonotype: This may stem from a read error, because a much larger clone lies one nucleotide away. This rearrangement joins TRBV2 to TRBJ2-6, with 10 bases that match TRBD1. The CDR3 runs 17 residues. CDR1 and CDR2 from the germline V gene are SNHLY and FYNNEI. V lost 7 bases and J lost 3; bases outside the gene matches: 9. This CDR3 reads CASNPGTGEFGANVLTF. The CDR3 DNA reads TGTGCCAGCAACCCCGGGACAGGGGAGTTTGGGGCCAACGTCCTGACTTTC.

The rearrangement links TRBV7-9 to TRBJ1-1; no reliable D call. The V gene's germline CDR1 is SEHNR and CDR2 FQNEAQ (reference sequence). This CDR3 is built from 16 residues. V lost 2 bases and J lost 1, with 14 bases in between. CDR3 loop: CASSLRTSGRNTEAFF. The CDR3 DNA sequence: TGTGCCAGCAGCTTAAGGACTAGCGGGAGGAACACTGAAGCTTTCTTT.

This rearrangement joins TRBV20-1 to TRBJ1-2; no clear D. This CDR3 has 12 residues. Germline V gene sequence: CDR1 DFQATT, CDR2 SNEGSKA (reference sequence). Trimming cost V 6 bases and J 6 bases, with 14 bases left between them. The CDR3 region has the DNA TGCAGTGCGCGGGCAGTGGATCATGGCTACACCTTC. Its translation is CSARAVDHGYTF.

The gene calls are TRBV15 and TRBJ1-2; D is unclear. CDR3 length: 9 residues. The ends were cut back, 4 bases at V and 12 bases at J, with 6 bases in the middle. Per the germline V gene, CDR1 is LNHNV and CDR2 is YYDKDF (reference sequence). The CDR3 region is CATSNGNTF. The CDR3 DNA reads as TGTGCCACCAGCAACGGAAACACCTTC.

There are many counts of this clonotype. V and J are TRBV20-1 and TRBJ1-2; 8 bases line up with TRBD1. Germline-derived CDR1 and CDR2 are DFQATT and SNEGSKA (reference sequence). The CDR3 runs 14 residues. V shed 3 bases and J 8 bases; nucleotides not matched to a gene: 11. CDR3 in DNA: TGCAGTGCTAGGGAACCCGACAGGGGAGAAGGCTACACCTTC. Its protein is CSAREPDRGEGYTF.

The DNA for the CDR3 is TGTGCCACCAGGGTACAGCCCACTTCTGGAAACACCATATATTTT. Protein: CATRVQPTSGNTIYF. The V gene is TRBV5-5, the J gene TRBJ1-3, with D perhaps matching TRBD1 (5 bases). Per the germline V gene, CDR1 is SGHKS and CDR2 is YYEKEE (reference sequence). Trimming removed 9 bases from V and 1 base from J, with 17 bases in between. The CDR3 consists of 15 residues.

The chain couples TRBV10-2 to TRBJ2-7; 7 bases match TRBD1. Germline assignment: CDR1 WSHSY and CDR2 SAAADI. Trimming at V came to 6 bases and at J to 2 bases, leaving 16 bases not matched to a gene. The CDR3 extends over 17 amino acids. CDR3 in DNA: TGCGCCAGCAGCTTGTCGCCCGGACAGGCGAGGACCTACGAGCAGTACTTC. Residues: CASSLSPGQARTYEQYF.

A few counts support this clonotype. This chain links TRBV6-6 with TRBJ2-7; 11 nucleotides match TRBD1. This CDR3 comprises 15 residues. V shed 6 bases, J shed 6 bases, and the junction held 10 bases outside the gene matches. Germline V gene data show CDR1 as MNHNY and CDR2 as SVGAGI (reference sequence). CDR3 amino acids: CASREGTGTGGEQYF. The CDR3 nucleotides are TGTGCCAGCAGAGAGGGAACCGGGACAGGGGGCGAGCAGTACTTC.

This clonotype was detected many times. This rearrangement joins TRBV11-2 to TRBJ2-7; D might be TRBD1 or TRBD2, each matching 6 bases. In germline, CDR1 is SGHAT, CDR2 FQNNGV. V shed 1 base and J shed 4 bases, with 11 bases lying between them. CDR3 length: 14 amino acids. CDR3 coding DNA: TGTGCCAGCAGCTTAGGGAGGGGGAGGTACGAGCAGTACTTC. Its protein is CASSLGRGRYEQYF.

The chain carries TRBV12-3 or TRBV12-4 and TRBJ2-7, with D unclear. The CDR3 is made up of 14 amino acids. Between the trimmed V and J ends, which lost 0 bases and 2 bases, there was a span of 8 bases. This CDR3 is CASSLALLTYEQYF. The DNA for the CDR3 is TGTGCCAGCAGTTTAGCCCTACTGACCTACGAGCAGTACTTC.

This clonotype has just a few counts. V and J are TRBV9 and TRBJ1-5; maybe TRBD1 (5 bases). This CDR3 spans 16 amino acids. Trimming pared 7 bases from V and 2 bases from J, leaving 19 bases between. CDR1 is SGDLS, CDR2 YYNGEE, per germline. CDR3 nucleotide sequence: TGTGCCAGCTCTCCTGTGACGGTGGGGCGCAATCAGCCCCAGCATTTT. Its translation: CASSPVTVGRNQPQHF.

The CDR3 loop is CASSFGQDQETQYF. In nucleotides, the CDR3 is TGCGCCAGCAGCTTCGGACAGGACCAAGAGACCCAGTACTTC. This rearrangement joins TRBV5-1 to TRBJ2-5; 7 bases align to TRBD1. The CDR3 is made up of 14 amino acids. Germline CDR1 SGHRS, CDR2 YFSETQ. J gave up 0 bases and V 2 bases, and 1 base lay outside the gene matches.

This clonotype was counted a single time. Being one base from a much bigger clone, this may be a read error. The V and J genes are TRBV7-9 and TRBJ2-7; TRBD2 aligns across 8 bases. This CDR3 is built from 13 residues. Germline loops: CDR1 SEHNR, CDR2 FQNEAQ (reference sequence). V shed 4 bases and J 6 bases; nucleotides not matched to a gene: 5. In nucleotides, the CDR3 is TGTGCCAGCAGCTCCTCGGGGGGGGGCGAGCAGTACTTC. The encoded protein is CASSSSGGGEQYF.

The chain links TRBV20-1 to TRBJ2-5; 9 positions agree with TRBD2. The J call could be wrong; TRBJ2-7 is a better fit for the DNA end. CDR1 DFQATT and CDR2 SNEGSKA come from the germline V gene (reference sequence). This CDR3 spans 14 amino acids. DNA of the CDR3: TGCAGTGCTAGACTAGCGGGATACAATTACGAGCAGTACTTC. This sequence encodes CSARLAGYNYEQYF.

V and J are TRBV5-1 and TRBJ2-7; TRBD1 might be the D (6 bases). V was shortened by 0 bases and J by 6 bases, with 16 bases between the two germline ends. The V gene's germline CDR1 is SGHRS and CDR2 YFSETQ. The CDR3 extends over 15 amino acids. CDR3 sequence: CASSLAQGSFSEQYF. In DNA form, the CDR3 reads TGCGCCAGCAGCTTGGCGCAGGGGTCGTTCTCCGAGCAGTACTTC.

Note on this clonotype: A much larger clone lies a single base off, so this may be a read error. The chain links TRBV25-1 to TRBJ1-1; 7 bases line up with TRBD1. The CDR3 loop spans 15 amino acids. Germline values: CDR1 MGHDK, CDR2 SYGVNS. V dropped 2 bases and J dropped 3; count of bases not matched to a gene: 6. The CDR3 loop is CASSEQTGMDTEAFF. DNA of the CDR3: TGTGCCAGCAGTGAACAGACAGGGATGGACACTGAAGCTTTCTTT.

The CDR3 nucleotides read TGTGCCAGCAGCCCGCAGCAGGGGGGGGGGACTGAAGCTTTCTTT. It encodes CASSPQQGGGTEAFF. The chain recombines TRBV5-4 with TRBJ1-1; 7 bases map to TRBD1. V shed 4 bases, J shed 5 bases, and the junction held 11 bases outside the gene matches. CDR1 SGHNT and CDR2 YYREEE come from the germline V gene (reference sequence). The CDR3 contains 15 residues.

This chain uses TRBV15 with TRBJ1-6, with D possibly matching TRBD1 (5 bases). Deletions cut 4 bases from V and 10 bases from J, with 23 bases between. CDR3 length: 17 amino acids. From germline, CDR1 is LNHNV and CDR2 YYDKDF (reference sequence). CDR3 sequence (DNA): TGTGCCACCAGCAAGACCTCAACGGGCAGGGTTGGCTCACCCCTCCACTTT. Its translation: CATSKTSTGRVGSPLHF.

The CDR3 DNA follows: TGTGCCAGCAGCCCATCCTTGGGGACAGGGAATGAAAAACTGTTTTTT. This sequence encodes CASSPSLGTGNEKLFF. This chain connects TRBV7-2 to TRBJ1-4; 9 bases map to TRBD1. This CDR3 is 16 amino acids long. Germline V CDR1 and CDR2: SGHTA, FQGNSA. V lost 5 bases, J lost 5 bases, and 9 bases stayed unmatched.

The genes are TRBV28 and TRBJ1-4, with D unresolved. There are 15 residues in the CDR3. From germline, CDR1 is MDHEN and CDR2 SYDVKM. The germline V and J ends were trimmed by 2 bases and 6 bases, with 13 bases remaining between them. The CDR3 DNA reads TGTGCCAGCAGTTTACCCACGGGAGATGATGAAAAACTGTTTTTT. Its translation: CASSLPTGDDEKLFF.

This clonotype occurred many times. The gene calls are TRBV20-1 and TRBJ2-7; 7 bases line up with TRBD2. This CDR3 has 15 amino acids. J gave up 7 bases and V 6 bases, and 18 bases lay outside the gene matches. Germline V gene lookup returns CDR1 DFQATT and CDR2 SNEGSKA (reference sequence). CDR3 residues: CSARWWARESAEQYF. In nucleotides, the CDR3 is TGCAGTGCCAGGTGGTGGGCGCGGGAGTCGGCAGAGCAGTACTTC.

As to this clonotype: Given a much more abundant clone one base away, this may be a read error. J is TRBJ2-7 and V is TRBV7-2, with 9 bases fitting TRBD2. This CDR3 spans 15 amino acids. Germline CDR1 is SGHTA and CDR2 is FQGNSA. The CDR3 is CAGSLDLAGGREQYF. The CDR3 bases are TGTGCCGGCAGCTTAGATCTTGCGGGGGGGAGGGAGCAGTACTTC. Full variable domain (remainder filled in from reference TRBV7-2 and TRBJ2-7): GAGVSQSPSNKVTEKGKDVELRCDPISGHTALYWYRQSLGQGLEFLIYFQGNSAPDKSGLPSDRFSAERTGGSVSTLTIQRTQQEDSAVYLCAGSLDLAGGREQYFGPGTRLTVT.

V and J are TRBV14 and TRBJ1-2, with 11 positions matching TRBD1. CDR1 is SGHDN and CDR2 is FVKESK in the germline V gene. This CDR3 has 12 residues. Trimming at V came to 4 bases and at J to 14 bases, leaving 6 bases not matched to a gene. CDR3 nucleotides: TGTGCCAGCAGCCCCGGGACAGGGGGTTTGACCTTC. Encoded protein: CASSPGTGGLTF.

This clonotype was counted many times. The J gene is TRBJ1-1, the V gene TRBV11-2; TRBD1 aligns across 7 bases. The length of the CDR3 is 15 residues. Per germline, CDR1 SGHAT and CDR2 FQNNGV. V lost 5 bases to trimming and J lost 3 bases; unmatched junction nucleotides: 9. DNA of the CDR3: TGTGCCAGCAGCCCTACGACAGGGAGGCACACTGAAGCTTTCTTT. Translating it yields CASSPTTGRHTEAFF.

This clonotype was seen ten or more times. The J gene is TRBJ2-7, the V gene TRBV11-2; 9 positions match TRBD1. After removal of 6 bases from V and 4 bases from J, the junction contained 7 bases not matched to a gene. The germline gives CDR1 SGHAT, CDR2 FQNNGV. The CDR3 totals 14 residues. The chain's CDR3 is CASRSPGQGYEQYF. The CDR3 coding sequence is TGTGCCAGCAGATCCCCGGGACAGGGTTACGAGCAGTACTTC.

This CDR3 reads CASSAGLAGEREQYF. The CDR3 bases are TGCGCCAGCAGTGCCGGACTAGCGGGGGAACGCGAGCAGTACTTC. The genes are TRBV10-2 and TRBJ2-7, with 13 bases aligning to TRBD2. The CDR3 is made up of 15 amino acids. Germline-derived CDR1 and CDR2 are WSHSY and SAAADI. Trimming cost V 4 bases and J 6 bases; bases outside gene matches: 6.

This clonotype was seen at least ten times. This chain uses TRBV7-3 with TRBJ1-2, with TRBD1 matching over 8 bases. Germline V gives CDR1 SGHTA, CDR2 FQGTGA. The CDR3 runs to 12 residues. Germline trimming cut 5 bases from V and 8 bases from J; bases unmatched to any gene: 4. The CDR3 bases are TGTGCCAGCAGCCCAGGACAGGGCGGCTACACCTTC. The encoded protein is CASSPGQGGYTF.